The entry below describes one T cell receptor (beta chain). The data stem from a study of blood T cell repertoires in COVID-19. Study as a whole: The cDNA or gDNA used as material had been derived from T cells, B-cell-depleted T cells, or PBMCs.

The length of the CDR3 is 11 residues. V lost 4 bases and J lost 7, with 8 bases in between. CDR1 is MGHRA, CDR2 YSYEKL, per germline. Sequencing was performed with immunoSEQ multiplex PCR; in TCRdb, only in-frame clones are kept and a portion is missing. The sample yields about 260,000 clones, 85% to 90% seen once. Clinical history reported by participants formed the basis on which cohorts were assigned. The sequenced material came from PBMCs or T cells enriched from blood (not recorded which). This sequence was found in a woman aged 18-29 years who had recovered from COVID-19. The chain has TRBV4-1 and TRBJ2-7; the D gene is possibly TRBD1 (6 bases). CDR3 coding DNA: TGCGCCAGCAGCCCGGGACAAGAGCAGTACTTC. It specifies CASSPGQEQYF.